This TCR beta chain comes out of a study of cytomegalovirus exposure and HLA in healthy donors. In regard to this clone: The antigen is not known.

Study-level points and caveats: After further analysis at a later stage, 16,951 TCR beta sequences were associated with HLA alleles at 0.05 false discovery rate.

Germline V lookup: CDR1 SGHDT, CDR2 YYEEEE. This CDR3 contains 15 residues. Trimming removed 1 base at V and 1 base at J, with 11 bases between. It was with 60 Vbeta and 13 Jbeta primers that the PCR ran. Generated by immunoSEQ multiplex PCR, the TCRdb table keeps only in-frame clones and is missing some. Of around 130,000 clones listed, 74% are singletons. V gene TRBV5-6 combines with J gene TRBJ2-5, with D perhaps TRBD1 (5 bases). Sequencing used PBMCs. This clonotype originated in a woman aged 45-65 years in good health and CMV-seropositive. CDR3: CASSLSWGFQETQYF. CDR3 in DNA: TGTGCCAGCAGCTTGTCATGGGGCTTCCAAGAGACCCAGTACTTC.